The clone carrying this T cell receptor (beta chain) was seen more than once but under ten times. The antigen is undetermined. This entry is derived from a study of CD8 T cells in ankylosing spondylitis. Study-wide results and caveats: Clones that were linked to disease were CD8+ and were relatively rare in peripheral blood. Reactive arthritis synovial fluid and blood were previously reported to contain some motif variants. Reportedly, disease-linked clones are significantly enriched in ankylosing spondylitis patients' matched synovial fluid.

Quantitative 5'-RACE was performed with molecular barcodes, and it yielded the TCR beta libraries. TCRdb fed the 5' RACE reads into MiXCR, producing one record per CDR3 protein. The sample contains under 200,000 distinct CDR3 sequences, approximately 13% of which appear only once. The CDR3 extends over 15 amino acids. The V end lost 5 bases, the J end lost 8 bases, and 16 bases lay between the germline ends. Germline V CDR1 and CDR2: SEHNR, FQNEAQ (reference sequence). The sequenced sample was blood, either unsorted or a sorted T cell fraction (not recorded which). This TCR derives from a female donor with ankylosing spondylitis or in good health (not recorded which). The V call is TRBV7-9, the J call TRBJ1-6; D might be TRBD1 (6 bases). The CDR3 DNA follows: TGTGCCAGCAGCCCGATGACAGGAGGAGATTCACCCCTCCACTTT. This gives the protein CASSPMTGGDSPLHF.